The sample holds one count of the clone carrying this TCR beta chain. As yet, its antigen is unknown. Exclusion applied to patients with autoimmune disease history or systemic immunosuppression. The data are from a study of OX40 agonist ivuxolimab in advanced cancers. Germline lookup yields CDR1 SQVTM and CDR2 ANQGSEA. This CDR3 is 13 amino acids long. Trimming took 7 bases from V and 2 from J, leaving 12 bases between them. The study's findings and limits: Circulating CD4+ and CD8+ T cells showed clonal expansion by week 6 at 0.1 to 3.0 mg/kg. Expanded clones tended on average to be more numerous among CD8+ T cells than CD4+.

The method was immunoSEQ multiplex PCR; TCRdb's version includes in-frame clones alone and lacks a portion of them. The profile shows 75,000 to 100,000 clones, around nine tenths of them singletons. The chain couples TRBV29-1 to TRBJ2-1, with D possibly being TRBD1 or TRBD2 (5 bases each). The input for sequencing was CD4+ or CD8+ T cells sorted from blood, taken in a trial of the OX40 agonist ivuxolimab. The sequence derives from an adult with an advanced solid tumor such as melanoma, head and neck, liver or kidney cancer. The CDR3 protein is CSGYVGAYNEQFF. CDR3 sequence (DNA): TGCAGCGGATACGTGGGGGCCTACAATGAGCAGTTCTTC.